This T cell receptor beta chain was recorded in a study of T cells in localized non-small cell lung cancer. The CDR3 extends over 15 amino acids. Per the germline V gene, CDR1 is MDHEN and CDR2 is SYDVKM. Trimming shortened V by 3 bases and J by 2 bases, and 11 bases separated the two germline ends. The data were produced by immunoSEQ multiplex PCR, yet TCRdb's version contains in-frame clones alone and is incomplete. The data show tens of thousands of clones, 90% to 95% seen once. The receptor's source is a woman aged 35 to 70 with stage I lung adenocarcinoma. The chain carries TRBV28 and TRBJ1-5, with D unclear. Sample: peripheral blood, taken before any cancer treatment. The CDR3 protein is CASSLASGGNQPQHF. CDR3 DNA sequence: TGTGCCAGCAGTTTGGCCTCTGGGGGCAATCAGCCCCAGCATTTT.